The 12 T cell receptor beta chains given below trace back to one sample, sequenced in a study of blood T cells in healthy people across ages. Together with a sample-barcoded 5' primer, a J-beta primer mix was included in a second PCR lasting roughly 7 to 11 cycles. TCRdb recomputed calls from the 5' RACE reads with MiXCR, one row per CDR3 protein. This table has 600,000 to 800,000 distinct CDR3 sequences, around 21% appearing once. Sequenced sample: blood. Receptors originate from a man in his 70s in good health.

The rearrangement links TRBV7-6 to TRBJ2-5; tentatively, D is TRBD2 (5 bases). Germline assignment: CDR1 SGHVS and CDR2 FNYEAQ. Trimming cost V 5 bases and J 5 bases, with 12 bases left between them. This CDR3 is built from 13 residues. The CDR3 sequence is CASSAKPGETQYF. The CDR3 bases are TGTGCCAGCAGCGCCAAACCGGGGGAGACCCAGTACTTC.

This clonotype has only a few counts. The V call is TRBV6-1, the J call TRBJ2-2; TRBD1 matches 10 bases. The germline CDR1 and CDR2 sequences are MNHNS and SASEGT. V was clipped by 4 bases and J by 6 bases; unmatched bases: 5. The CDR3 extends over 15 amino acids. The CDR3 protein is CASSAGQGRSGELFF. In nucleotides, the CDR3 is TGTGCCAGCAGTGCGGGACAGGGGCGGTCCGGGGAGCTGTTTTTT.

A few counts support this clonotype. The chain joins TRBV5-1 to TRBJ2-1; no definite D call. Germline CDR1 SGHRS, CDR2 YFSETQ. The V and J ends lost 0 bases and 5 bases respectively, with 12 bases between them. The CDR3 extends over 15 amino acids. The CDR3 coding sequence is TGCGCCAGCAGCTTGGCCGGGCCCCCAAACAATGAGCAGTTCTTC. Translation gives CASSLAGPPNNEQFF.

This clonotype was picked up a small number of times. The V gene is TRBV5-1, the J gene TRBJ2-5, with 7 bases lining up with TRBD1. Germline V gives CDR1 SGHRS, CDR2 YFSETQ. V shed 4 bases, J shed 5 bases, and the junction held 5 bases outside the gene matches. This CDR3 is built from 13 residues. The CDR3 DNA follows: TGCGCCAGCAGCGACGGGACAGTTGAGACCCAGTACTTC. Residues: CASSDGTVETQYF.

The rearrangement links TRBV7-9 to TRBJ2-3; 8 bases are a match to TRBD2. CDR1 is SEHNR, CDR2 FQNEAQ, per germline (reference sequence). This CDR3 has 15 amino acids. V lost 4 bases, J lost 6 bases, and 9 bases stayed unmatched. The chain's CDR3 is CASSSVAGSMDTQYF. The CDR3 bases are TGTGCCAGCAGCTCCGTAGCGGGGAGCATGGATACGCAGTATTTT.

With regard to this clonotype: One end of the junction does not line up with germline, which may come from a read error. This chain connects TRBV7-3 to TRBJ2-1; 7 bases are a match to TRBD2. This CDR3 comprises 12 residues. Germline lookup yields CDR1 SGHTA and CDR2 FQGTGA. CDR3 DNA: TGTACCAGCAGCCCGGCGGGGGATGAGCAGTTCTTC. This translates into CTSSPAGDEQFF.

This clonotype was recorded a few times. This chain joins TRBV5-1 and TRBJ1-3; TRBD1 matches 7 bases. Per the germline V gene, CDR1 is SGHRS and CDR2 is YFSETQ. With 0 bases clipped from V and 2 bases from J, the junction kept 2 bases outside the gene matches. This CDR3 region has 15 residues. Here the CDR3 reads CASSLAQGTGNTIYF. CDR3 in DNA: TGCGCCAGCAGCTTGGCACAGGGGACTGGAAACACCATATATTTT.

The chain is built from TRBV20-1 and TRBJ1-4; D gene uncertain. The length of the CDR3 is 13 residues. The V gene lost 3 bases and the J gene lost 0 bases, with 5 bases spanning the gap. CDR1 is DFQATT and CDR2 is SNEGSKA in the germline V gene (reference sequence). The CDR3 bases are TGCAGTGCTAGTGGTGCAACTAATGAAAAACTGTTTTTT. Translated, it gives CSASGATNEKLFF.

The V and J genes are TRBV29-1 and TRBJ1-1, with TRBD1 as a possible D gene (5 bases). Germline V gene lookup returns CDR1 SQVTM and CDR2 ANQGSEA. V lost 7 bases to trimming and J lost 5 bases, with 17 bases between them. The length of the CDR3 is 13 residues. CDR3 coding DNA: TGCAGCGCGATGATGGGGGGGAGGACTGAAGCTTTCTTT. It is translated as CSAMMGGRTEAFF.

This clonotype has more than one count but fewer than ten. This chain uses TRBV6-2 or TRBV6-3 with TRBJ2-3; TRBD2 agrees at 8 bases. J lost 4 bases, V lost 4 bases, and 7 bases had no gene match. Germline V gene sequence: CDR1 MNHEY, CDR2 SVGEGT. The CDR3 is 15 amino acids. As DNA, the CDR3 is TGTGCCAGCAGTTGGAGCGGGAGCTTCTCAGATACGCAGTATTTT. This sequence encodes CASSWSGSFSDTQYF.

The CDR3 region is CAISPSVEAKNIQYF. The CDR3 nucleotides read TGTGCCATCAGTCCTAGCGTCGAAGCCAAAAACATTCAGTACTTC. This rearrangement joins TRBV10-3 to TRBJ2-4; possible D gene TRBD2, 6 bases. With 5 bases removed from V and 0 bases from J, the gap between germline ends came to 11 bases. Germline V gene lookup returns CDR1 ENHRY and CDR2 SYGVKD. This CDR3 has 15 residues.

This clonotype has just a few counts. The chain employs TRBV20-1 and TRBJ2-1; D ambiguous. TRBJ2-5 matches the DNA end more closely, so the J call is doubtful. The CDR3 length is 10 residues. Germline V gene lookup returns CDR1 DFQATT and CDR2 SNEGSKA (reference sequence). The CDR3 loop reads CSAARGAQYF. As DNA, the CDR3 is TGCAGTGCAGCCCGTGGGGCCCAGTACTTC.